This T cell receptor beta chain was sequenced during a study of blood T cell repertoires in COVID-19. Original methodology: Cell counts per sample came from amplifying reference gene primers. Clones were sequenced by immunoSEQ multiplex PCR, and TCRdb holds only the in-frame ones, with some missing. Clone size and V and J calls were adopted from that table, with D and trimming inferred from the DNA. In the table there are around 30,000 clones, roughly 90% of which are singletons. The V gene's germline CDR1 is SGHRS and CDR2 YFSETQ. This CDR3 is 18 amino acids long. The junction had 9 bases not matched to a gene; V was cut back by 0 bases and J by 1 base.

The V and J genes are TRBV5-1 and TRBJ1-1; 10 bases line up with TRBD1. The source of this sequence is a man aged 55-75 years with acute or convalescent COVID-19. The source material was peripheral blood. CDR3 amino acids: CASSLEAAGDRGNTEAFF. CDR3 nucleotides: TGCGCCAGCAGCTTGGAAGCGGCTGGGGACAGGGGGAACACTGAAGCTTTCTTT.